The clone carrying this T cell receptor beta chain was observed many times. Its antigen is undetermined. The TCR beta library used iRepertoire HTBI primers with Arm-PCR amplification of CDR3. In TCRdb, the multiplex PCR reads were re-called with MiXCR into one record per CDR3 protein. Of some 560,000 distinct CDR3 sequences listed, roughly 16% are singletons. Regarding time point: newly diagnosed GD, antithyroid drugs for less than 3 months. Extracted PBMC RNA gave rise to the TCR library. A blood draw put around 9 milliliters of peripheral blood into EDTA tubes. This specimen comes from a study of regulatory T cells in long-lasting Graves disease. Study outcomes and limitations: Authors noted too few samples as a limitation.

Germline assignment: CDR1 MNHNS and CDR2 SASEGT. Trimming removed 6 bases at V and 6 bases at J, with 14 bases between. The CDR3 runs to 13 residues. Another study also made use of these data, one on T cells in Graves' hyperthyroidism and ophthalmopathy.

This receptor was identified in a woman aged 40-65 years with Graves disease. Source: peripheral blood mononuclear cells (PBMCs), taken at new diagnosis, from a patient treated with antithyroid drugs. V and J are TRBV6-1 and TRBJ1-1; a possible D gene is TRBD1 (6 bases). The CDR3 DNA sequence: TGTGCCAGCAGGTCCAGGGGTCTCCCTGAAGCTTTCTTT. It translates to CASRSRGLPEAFF.